This T cell receptor beta chain came from a study of human T cells and chemical hapten exposure. Study summary: Small pooled library volume differences mainly caused per-sample TCR yield variation.

This clonotype occurred a few times. The antigen remains unidentified. The V gene's germline CDR1 is SGHDN and CDR2 FVKESK. The V and J ends lost 5 bases and 6 bases respectively, with 11 bases between them. The CDR3 length is 14 residues. The study's findings and limits: Following DPC sensitization, TCRs present above 1 in 1000 frequency showed no change.

The library tagged individual cDNA molecules with unique molecular identifiers. As processed by the authors: A typical sample had around 96,000 TCRs, with roughly 20,000 to 690,600 overall. TCRdb used MiXCR to reprocess the 5' RACE reads, holding one entry per CDR3 protein. V and J calls and clone size were set by TCRdb, not the authors. The sample holds about 140,000 distinct CDR3 sequences, 3.5% to 5% seen once. It was unfractionated whole blood from which total RNA was extracted. The chain uses TRBV14 and TRBJ1-6; unclear D gene. The TCR originated in a female donor in good health. The CDR3 protein is CASSEPSGNSPLHF. For the CDR3, the DNA is TGTGCCAGCAGCGAGCCGTCTGGTAATTCACCCCTCCACTTT.